This is a list of T cell receptor beta chains from one sample in a study of T cell responses to AZD1222 COVID-19 vaccine. Only in-frame clones appear in the TCRdb table, and some are missing; sequencing was by immunoSEQ multiplex PCR. This sample has 40,000 to 50,000 clones; around 80% occur once, and the top ten carry about 18%. Specimen: peripheral blood, collected 28 days after the second AZD1222 dose. The receptor set was obtained from an adult who received the AZD1222 COVID-19 vaccine. CDR3s include the opening cysteine and the closing phenylalanine or tryptophan. D genes are given only for firm matches. For some rows the clone size is stated as once, few or many, or as a class when expanded; others skip it.

size	V	D	J	CDR3	DNA
-	TRBV7-6	-	TRBJ2-3	CASSLAEGLTDTQYF	TGTGCCAGCAGCTTAGCCGAGGGGCTGACAGATACGCAGTATTTT
-	TRBV18	-	TRBJ1-2	CASSPADGNYGYTF	TGTGCCAGCTCACCGGCCGACGGAAACTATGGCTACACCTTC
-	TRBV4-2	-	TRBJ2-7	CASSPRGSGDYEQYF	TGTGCCAGCAGCCCTCGGGGTAGCGGAGATTACGAGCAGTACTTC
-	TRBV5-1	-	TRBJ1-6	CASSLAAYNSPLHF	TGCGCCAGCAGCTTGGCAGCCTATAATTCACCCCTCCACTTT
-	TRBV14	TRBD1	TRBJ1-2	CASSHHLTGGGYTF	TGTGCCAGCAGCCACCATCTGACAGGGGGTGGCTACACCTTC
-	TRBV9	-	TRBJ1-4	CASSPTGSFEKLFF	TGTGCCAGCAGCCCTACAGGGAGCTTTGAAAAACTGTTTTTT
once	TRBV3-1/TRBV3-2	-	TRBJ2-7	CASSRLGGPSYEQYF	TGTGCCAGCAGCCGCCTCGGGGGCCCCTCCTACGAGCAGTACTTC
-	TRBV9	-	TRBJ1-1	CASSVDFRDKGTEAFF	TGTGCCAGCAGCGTAGATTTTCGGGACAAGGGCACTGAAGCTTTCTTT
-	TRBV3-1/TRBV3-2	TRBD2	TRBJ2-1	CASRPMVSGGYNEQFF	TGTGCCAGCAGACCGATGGTGAGCGGGGGGTACAATGAGCAGTTCTTC
few	TRBV7-8	-	TRBJ1-6	CASSLRPGSSYNSPLHF	TGTGCCAGCAGCTTACGGCCGGGCAGCTCCTATAATTCACCCCTCCACTTT
once	TRBV5-1	-	TRBJ2-7	CASSLGGPQLIEQYF	TGCGCCAGCAGCTTGGGAGGGCCCCAATTGATCGAGCAGTACTTC
-	TRBV9	-	TRBJ1-6	CASSPSDSPNSPLHF	TGTGCCAGCAGCCCCTCGGACAGTCCCAATTCACCCCTCCACTTT
few	TRBV18	TRBD1	TRBJ1-1	CASSQKQGGTEAFF	TGTGCCAGCTCCCAAAAACAGGGGGGAACTGAAGCTTTCTTT
-	TRBV12-1	-	TRBJ1-2	CAGNGGRLYGYTF	TGTGCCGGGAACGGGGGACGTCTTTATGGCTACACCTTC
once	TRBV7-8	-	TRBJ2-7	CASTYSQTGPRDEQYF	TGTGCCAGCACCTATTCCCAGACGGGCCCCAGGGACGAGCAGTACTTC
few	TRBV27	-	TRBJ1-6	CASTLGGPNSPLHF	TGTGCCAGCACCCTCGGGGGCCCGAATTCACCCCTCCACTTT
-	TRBV27	-	TRBJ2-1	CASSEDRREYNEQFF	TGTGCCAGCAGTGAAGACAGGAGAGAATACAATGAGCAGTTCTTC
-	TRBV20-1	TRBD1	TRBJ1-5	CSASFLSLRTGVNQPQHF	TGCAGTGCTAGTTTCCTCTCCCTCCGGACAGGGGTCAATCAGCCCCAGCATTTT